This T cell receptor (beta chain) was sequenced in a study of T cells in Graves' hyperthyroidism and ophthalmopathy. TCR beta CDR3 sequences were amplified from RNA transcripts. TCR CDR3 regions were first amplified by RT-PCR with HTBI primers. One entry per CDR3 protein, called by TCRdb with MiXCR from the multiplex PCR reads. The sample lists some 200,000 distinct CDR3 sequences, under 20% occurring once. The study enrolled patients aged 18 to 65 with newly diagnosed hyperthyroidism of under 2 months' duration. This clonotype occurred a few times. What it binds is unknown. Study outcomes and limitations: Among clonotypes expanded in thyroid above 0.001, most were also found in blood.

The origin of this receptor is a man between 45 and 60 years old with Graves' hyperthyroidism. Sequenced input: blood.

CDR3 bases: TGCGCCAGCAGCTTGGACGGGACAGGGACAGAGACCCAGTACTTC. Amino acid sequence: CASSLDGTGTETQYF. This chain links TRBV5-1 with TRBJ2-5, with 9 bases matching TRBD1. From germline, CDR1 is SGHRS and CDR2 YFSETQ. The ends lost 0 bases at V and 4 bases at J; junction bases unmatched: 4. The CDR3 sequence is 15 residues long.